This T cell receptor beta chain comes out of a study of CD8+CD57+ T cells in acquired aplastic anemia. This CDR3 is 15 amino acids long. Germline trimming cut 6 bases from V and 0 bases from J; bases unmatched to any gene: 5. The germline CDR1 and CDR2 sequences are SGHTA and FQGNSA. Findings and limits, study-wide: No significant difference in CD8+ Simpson's diversity was found between patients and controls. Patients and controls shared some 30 CD8+ CDR3 sequences, highly expressed in patients.

Concerning this clonotype itself: The antigen remains unidentified.

Whoever was chosen for sequencing had shown CD8+CD57+ cell expansion by flow cytometry. CDR3 and TCR beta VDJ profiling relied on genomic DNA as the template. Each CDR3 protein is one row after TCRdb ran MiXCR on the reads. This table has roughly 250,000 distinct CDR3 sequences, around half appearing once. The receptor's source is a human donor with aplastic anemia. Sequencing was performed on sorted CD4+, CD8+, or CD8+CD57+ T cells (not recorded which) from PBMCs. The rearrangement links TRBV7-2 to TRBJ1-3, with 7 nucleotides matching TRBD1. CDR3 protein: CASSSDRVSGNTIYF. DNA of the CDR3: TGTGCCAGCAGTAGCGACAGGGTCTCTGGAAACACCATATATTTT. The full variable domain, its missing parts supplied by reference TRBV7-2 and TRBJ1-3, is GAGVSQSPSNKVTEKGKDVELRCDPISGHTALYWYRQSLGQGLEFLIYFQGNSAPDKSGLPSDRFSAERTGGSVSTLTIQRTQQEDSAVYLCASSSDRVSGNTIYFGEGSWLTVV.